The 4 T cell receptor beta chains given below trace back to one sample, sequenced in a study of blood T cell repertoires in COVID-19. Generated by immunoSEQ multiplex PCR, the TCRdb table keeps only in-frame clones and is missing some. The repertoire consists of 50,000 to 80,000 clones, with approximately 85% occurring once and the leading ten covering 40% to 45%. The sequencing input was peripheral blood. The receptors here all came from an older woman with COVID-19, enrolled during active disease.

The J gene is TRBJ2-1, the V gene TRBV19, with D maybe TRBD1 (6 bases). CDR1 and CDR2 (germline): LNHDA, SQIVND (reference sequence). V was pared by 5 bases and J by 2 bases, with 16 bases between. The length of the CDR3 is 16 residues. The DNA of the CDR3 is TGTGCCAGTAGTCTCTCGTCCGGGACACCCTACAATGAGCAGTTCTTC. Translation: CASSLSSGTPYNEQFF.

This rearrangement joins TRBV6-5 to TRBJ2-7, with D possibly matching TRBD1 (6 bases). CDR1 is MNHEY and CDR2 is SVGAGI in the germline V gene. CDR3 length: 14 residues. V was pared by 5 bases and J by 6 bases, with 17 bases between. CDR3 sequence: CASSRDTRWGEQYF. The DNA for the CDR3 is TGTGCCAGCAGTCGGGACACTCGGTGGGGCGAGCAGTACTTC.

The rearrangement uses TRBV3-1 (or the pseudogene TRBV3-2) and TRBJ1-2; D gene ambiguous. V gave up 0 bases and J gave up 4 bases, with 9 bases separating them. CDR3 length: 14 residues. CDR1 is LGHDT, CDR2 YNNKEL, per germline (reference sequence). Here the CDR3 reads CASSQDYTPYGYTF. The CDR3, as DNA: TGTGCCAGCAGCCAAGATTACACACCCTATGGCTACACCTTC.

This chain links TRBV14 with TRBJ2-2, with D uncertain. Germline assignment: CDR1 SGHDN and CDR2 FVKESK. This CDR3 comprises 15 residues. With 4 bases removed from V and 0 bases from J, the gap between germline ends came to 9 bases. Here the CDR3 DNA reads TGTGCCAGCAGCCGCCGAGAGCCGAACACCGGGGAGCTGTTTTTT. It codes for CASSRREPNTGELFF.